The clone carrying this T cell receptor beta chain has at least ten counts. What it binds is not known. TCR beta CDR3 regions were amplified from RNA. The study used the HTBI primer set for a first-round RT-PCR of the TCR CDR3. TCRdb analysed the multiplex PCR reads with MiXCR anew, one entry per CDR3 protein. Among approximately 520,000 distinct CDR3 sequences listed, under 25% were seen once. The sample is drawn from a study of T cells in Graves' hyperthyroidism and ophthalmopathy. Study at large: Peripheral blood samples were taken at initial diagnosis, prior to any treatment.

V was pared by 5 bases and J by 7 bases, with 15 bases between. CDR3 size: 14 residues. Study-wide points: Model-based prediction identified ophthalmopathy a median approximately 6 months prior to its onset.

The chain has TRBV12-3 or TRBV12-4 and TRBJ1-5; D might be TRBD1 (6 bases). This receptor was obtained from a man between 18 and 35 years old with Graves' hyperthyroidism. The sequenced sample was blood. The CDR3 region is CASSPGGAGQPQHF. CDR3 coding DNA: TGTGCCAGCAGTCCCGGGGGCGCAGGACAGCCCCAGCATTTT.